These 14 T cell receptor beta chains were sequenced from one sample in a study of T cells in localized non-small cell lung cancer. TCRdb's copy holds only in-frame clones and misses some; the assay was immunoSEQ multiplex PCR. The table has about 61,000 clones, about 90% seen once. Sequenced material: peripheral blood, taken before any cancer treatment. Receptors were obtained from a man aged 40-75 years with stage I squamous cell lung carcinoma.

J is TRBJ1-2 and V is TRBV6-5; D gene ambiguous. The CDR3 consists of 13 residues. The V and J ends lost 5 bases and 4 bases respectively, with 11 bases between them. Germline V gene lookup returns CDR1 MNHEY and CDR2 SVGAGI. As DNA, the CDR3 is TGTGCCAGCAGTGCCCGGGTGCCCTATGGCTACACCTTC. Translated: CASSARVPYGYTF.

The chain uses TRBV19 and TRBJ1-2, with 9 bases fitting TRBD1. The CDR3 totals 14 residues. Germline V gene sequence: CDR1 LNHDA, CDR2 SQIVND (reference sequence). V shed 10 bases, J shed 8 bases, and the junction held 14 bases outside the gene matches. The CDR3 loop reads CATKTGTGIRGYTF. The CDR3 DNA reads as TGTGCCACTAAGACCGGGACAGGGATTCGAGGCTACACCTTC.

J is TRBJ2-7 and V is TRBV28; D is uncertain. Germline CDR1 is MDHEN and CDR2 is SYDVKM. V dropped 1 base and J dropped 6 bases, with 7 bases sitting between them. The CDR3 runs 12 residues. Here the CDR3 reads CASSLYEREQYF. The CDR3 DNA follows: TGTGCCAGCAGTTTATACGAACGCGAGCAGTACTTC. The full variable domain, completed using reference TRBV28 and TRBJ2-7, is DVKVTQSSRYLVKRTGEKVFLECVQDMDHENMFWYRQDPGLGLRLIYFSYDVKMKEKGDIPEGYSVSREKKERFSLILESASTNQTSMYLCASSLYEREQYFGPGTRLTVT.

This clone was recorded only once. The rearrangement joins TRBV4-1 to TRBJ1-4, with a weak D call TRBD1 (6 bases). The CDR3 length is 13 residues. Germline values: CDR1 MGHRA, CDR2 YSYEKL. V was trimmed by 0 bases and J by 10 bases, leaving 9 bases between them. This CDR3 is CASSQEGQRKLFF. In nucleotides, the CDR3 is TGCGCCAGCAGCCAAGAAGGACAGAGAAAACTGTTTTTT.

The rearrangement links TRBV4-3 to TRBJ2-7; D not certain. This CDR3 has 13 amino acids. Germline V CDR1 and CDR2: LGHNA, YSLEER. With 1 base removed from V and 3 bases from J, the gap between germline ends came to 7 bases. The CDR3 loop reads CASSQGANYEQYF. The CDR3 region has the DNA TGCGCCAGCAGCCAAGGGGCAAACTACGAGCAGTACTTC.

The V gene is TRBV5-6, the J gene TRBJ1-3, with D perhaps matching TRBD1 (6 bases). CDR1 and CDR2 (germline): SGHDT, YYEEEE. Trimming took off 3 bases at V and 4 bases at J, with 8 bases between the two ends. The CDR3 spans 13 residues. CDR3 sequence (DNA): TGTGCCAGCAGCTGGGACATCGGAAACACCATATATTTT. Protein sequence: CASSWDIGNTIYF.

DNA for the CDR3: TGTGCCAGCTCGGAAGACGGAAACTATGGCTACACCTTC. It encodes CASSEDGNYGYTF. This sequence joins TRBV18 and TRBJ1-2; D uncertain. This CDR3 has 13 amino acids. Germline V CDR1 and CDR2: KGHSH, LQKENI. V shed 6 bases and J shed 2 bases, with 10 bases lying between them.

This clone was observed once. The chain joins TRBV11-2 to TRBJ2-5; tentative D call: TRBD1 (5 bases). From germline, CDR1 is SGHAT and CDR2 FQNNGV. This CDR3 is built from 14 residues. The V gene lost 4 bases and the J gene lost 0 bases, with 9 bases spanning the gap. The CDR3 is CASSSSGYQETQYF. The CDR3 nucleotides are TGTGCCAGCAGCTCCTCAGGGTACCAAGAGACCCAGTACTTC.

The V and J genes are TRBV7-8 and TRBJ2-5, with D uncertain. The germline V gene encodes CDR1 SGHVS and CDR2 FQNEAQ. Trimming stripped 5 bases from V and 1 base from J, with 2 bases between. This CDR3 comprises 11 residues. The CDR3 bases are TGTGCCAGCAGCCCCCAAGAGACCCAGTACTTC. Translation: CASSPQETQYF.

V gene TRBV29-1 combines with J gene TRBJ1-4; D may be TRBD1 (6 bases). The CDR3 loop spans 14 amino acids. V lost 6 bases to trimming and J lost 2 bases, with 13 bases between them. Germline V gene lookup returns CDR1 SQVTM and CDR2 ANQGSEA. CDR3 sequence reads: CSVDTGNTNEKLFF. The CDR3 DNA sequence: TGCAGCGTGGACACAGGGAACACTAATGAAAAACTGTTTTTT.

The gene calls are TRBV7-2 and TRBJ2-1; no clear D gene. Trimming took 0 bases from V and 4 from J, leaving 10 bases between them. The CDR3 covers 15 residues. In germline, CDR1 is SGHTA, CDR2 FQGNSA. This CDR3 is CASSLAGNTYNEQFF. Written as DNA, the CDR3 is TGTGCCAGCAGCTTAGCGGGGAATACATACAATGAGCAGTTCTTC.

CDR3 amino acids: CASSPGGISNQPQHF. CDR3 nucleotide sequence: TGTGCCAGCAGCCCTGGGGGTATTAGCAATCAGCCCCAGCATTTT. The chain has TRBV11-2 and TRBJ1-5, with D possibly being TRBD1 (5 bases). Germline values: CDR1 SGHAT, CDR2 FQNNGV. There are 15 residues in the CDR3. Deletions cut 5 bases from V and 0 bases from J, with 11 bases between. Looking up the rest from reference TRBV11-2 and TRBJ1-5 gives the full variable domain: EAGVAQSPRYKIIEKRQSVAFWCNPISGHATLYWYQQILGQGPKLLIQFQNNGVVDDSQLPKDRFSAERLKGVDSTLKIQPAKLEDSAVYLCASSPGGISNQPQHFGDGTRLSIL.

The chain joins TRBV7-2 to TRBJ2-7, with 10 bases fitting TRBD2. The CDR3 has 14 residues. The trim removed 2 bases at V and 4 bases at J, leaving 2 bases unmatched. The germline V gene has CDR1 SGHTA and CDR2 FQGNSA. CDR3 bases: TGTGCCAGCAGCTTAAGCGGGAGGGTATACGAGCAGTACTTC. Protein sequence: CASSLSGRVYEQYF. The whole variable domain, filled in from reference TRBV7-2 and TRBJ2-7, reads GAGVSQSPSNKVTEKGKDVELRCDPISGHTALYWYRQSLGQGLEFLIYFQGNSAPDKSGLPSDRFSAERTGGSVSTLTIQRTQQEDSAVYLCASSLSGRVYEQYFGPGTRLTVT.

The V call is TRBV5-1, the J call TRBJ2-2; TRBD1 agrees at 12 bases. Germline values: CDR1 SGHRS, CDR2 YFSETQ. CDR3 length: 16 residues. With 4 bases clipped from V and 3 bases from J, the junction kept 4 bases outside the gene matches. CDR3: CASSAGTGGDTGELFF. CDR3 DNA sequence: TGCGCCAGCAGCGCCGGGACAGGGGGCGACACCGGGGAGCTGTTTTTT.